This paragraph reports one TCR beta chain. Its antigen is as yet unknown. The data were taken from a study of beta chain features in type 1 diabetes. For the study at large: Researchers looked at roughly 100,000,000 sorted cells across all samples. Findings of the study overall: The naive, central memory and Treg TCRB repertoires of patients appeared to be more similar to one another than those of healthy donors. Insertions at VDJ junctions were less frequent in type 1 diabetes patients. These patients also deleted more nucleotides at the same junctions.

Sequencing targeted expressed TCRB transcripts, as all isolated RNA had been reverse transcribed. Clones were read by immunoSEQ multiplex PCR, and TCRdb kept only the in-frame ones, dropping some. The repertoire holds 350,000 to 450,000 clones, roughly 16% seen once, with 0.019% in the top ten. The CDR3 runs to 16 residues. The V gene end was trimmed by 5 bases and the J gene end by 2 bases; junction bases not matched to a gene: 8. The germline gives CDR1 LNHDA, CDR2 SQIVND (reference sequence). Sequencing was done on a sample of naive CD4+ T cells from blood. This clonotype originated in a woman aged 18 to 35 in good health. The chain links TRBV19 to TRBJ2-2; 7 nucleotides match TRBD2. CDR3 in amino acids: CASSSRGGPNTGELFF. CDR3 in DNA: TGTGCCAGTAGTTCCCGCGGGGGACCCAACACCGGGGAGCTGTTTTTT.